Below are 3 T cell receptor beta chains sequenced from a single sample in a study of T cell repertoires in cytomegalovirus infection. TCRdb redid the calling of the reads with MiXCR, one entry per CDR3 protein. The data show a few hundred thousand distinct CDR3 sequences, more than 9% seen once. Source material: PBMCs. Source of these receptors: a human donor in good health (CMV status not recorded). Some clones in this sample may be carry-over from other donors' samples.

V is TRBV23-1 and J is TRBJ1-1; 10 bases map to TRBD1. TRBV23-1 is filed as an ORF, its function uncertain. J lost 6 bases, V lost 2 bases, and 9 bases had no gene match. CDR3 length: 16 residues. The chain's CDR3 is CASSQPHPGTGAEAFF. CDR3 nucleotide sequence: TGCGCCAGCAGTCAACCGCATCCCGGGACAGGGGCTGAAGCTTTCTTT.

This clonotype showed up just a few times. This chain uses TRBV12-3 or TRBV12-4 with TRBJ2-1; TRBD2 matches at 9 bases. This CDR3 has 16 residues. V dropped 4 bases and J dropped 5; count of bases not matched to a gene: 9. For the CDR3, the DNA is TGTGCCAGCAGTTCGTATGCGGGAGGGGGTCACAATGAGCAGTTCTTC. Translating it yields CASSSYAGGGHNEQFF.

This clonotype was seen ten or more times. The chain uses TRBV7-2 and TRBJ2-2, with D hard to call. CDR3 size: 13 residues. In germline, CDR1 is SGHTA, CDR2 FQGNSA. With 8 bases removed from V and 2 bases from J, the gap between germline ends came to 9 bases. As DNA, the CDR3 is TGTGCCAGCCCCAACCCAAACACCGGGGAGCTGTTTTTT. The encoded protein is CASPNPNTGELFF.